This T cell receptor (beta chain) was identified in a study of blood T cells in healthy people across ages. This CDR3 spans 13 amino acids. Germline CDR1 and CDR2: SGHRS and YFSETQ. The V end was cut by 2 bases, the J end by 8 bases, with 11 bases between. PCR was performed a second time for 7 to 11 cycles using a sample-barcoded 5' primer and a J-beta primer mix. TCRdb called the 5' RACE reads again in MiXCR, with one record for every CDR3 protein. This repertoire shows approximately 760,000 distinct CDR3 sequences, roughly 25% found once; its top ten account for roughly 9%. The same data also contributed to another study, on T cells of mothers and their children.

The gene calls are TRBV5-1 and TRBJ2-1, with D possibly matching TRBD2 (5 bases). The sequenced material came from blood. The TCR was taken from a boy aged 5-17 years in good health. The CDR3 nucleotides are TGCGCCAGCAGCTTTGGGAGCCGCGATGAGCAGTTCTTC. Its translation: CASSFGSRDEQFF.